These T cell receptor beta chains were read from a single sample in a study of CD8 T cells in ankylosing spondylitis. TCRdb reanalysed the 5' RACE reads using MiXCR and keeps one entry per CDR3 protein. The sample yields fewer than 550,000 distinct CDR3 sequences, less than 6% seen once. The material sequenced was blood, either unsorted or a sorted T cell fraction (not recorded which). The receptors were gathered from a male donor with ankylosing spondylitis. The CDR3 runs from the conserved cysteine through the conserved F or W. The order of the fields is V gene, D gene, CDR3 protein. The D gene is left open where the match is weak.

TRBV12-3/TRBV12-4	-	CASSSLAGITEAFF
TRBV15	-	CATSGMNTEAFF
TRBV12-3/TRBV12-4	TRBD2	CASSFSSGTNTGELFF
TRBV7-2	TRBD2	CASSLRLAGASSDTQYF
TRBV10-3	-	CAISESKTDGYTF
TRBV5-1	TRBD1	CASSYGTGSRQPQHF
TRBV7-9	TRBD2	CASSPLSGVYNEQFF
TRBV20-1	TRBD1	CSARDVRQGDSPLHF
TRBV20-1	-	CSAIADHSYEQYF
TRBV20-1	-	CSARAYRVGEQYF
TRBV6-1	TRBD1	CASQSGTGIRETEAFF